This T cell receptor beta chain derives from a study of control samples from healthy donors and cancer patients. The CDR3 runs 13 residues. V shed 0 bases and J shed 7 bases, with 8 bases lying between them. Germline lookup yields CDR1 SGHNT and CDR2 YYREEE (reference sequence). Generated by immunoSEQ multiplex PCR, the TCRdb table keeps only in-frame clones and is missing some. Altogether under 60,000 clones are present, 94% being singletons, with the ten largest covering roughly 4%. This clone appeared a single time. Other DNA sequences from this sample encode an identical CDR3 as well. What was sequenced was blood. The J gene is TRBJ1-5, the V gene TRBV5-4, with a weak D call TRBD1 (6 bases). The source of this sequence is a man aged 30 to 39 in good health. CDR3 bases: TGTGCCAGCAGCTTGGAGGGGGGGCAGCCCCAGCATTTT. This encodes CASSLEGGQPQHF.